These 4 T cell receptor beta chains came from one sample sequenced in a study of shared clonotypes between healthy human individuals. Profiled with immunoSEQ multiplex PCR; TCRdb holds only in-frame clones, not every one. The data contain roughly 1.4 million clones, approximately 98.5% of them singletons. Sequencing was done on a sample of naive CD4+ T cells sorted from blood. Subset here: CD45RA+ positively selected. Receptors originate from a man aged 25 to 45 in good health.

This clone was recorded only once. The chain links TRBV7-9 to TRBJ2-2; 9 nucleotides line up with TRBD2. The CDR3 consists of 19 residues. The V gene's germline CDR1 is SEHNR and CDR2 FQNEAQ (reference sequence). The V gene end was trimmed by 4 bases and the J gene end by 4 bases; junction bases not matched to a gene: 16. This chain's CDR3 is CASSSAGTIAGVSTGELFF. CDR3 sequence (DNA): TGTGCCAGCAGCTCCGCCGGCACGATAGCGGGAGTTAGCACCGGGGAGCTGTTTTTT. The whole variable domain, filled in from reference TRBV7-9 and TRBJ2-2, reads DTGVSQNPRHKITKRGQNVTFRCDPISEHNRLYWYRQTLGQGPEFLTYFQNEAQLEKSRLLSDRFSAERPKGSFSTLEIQRTEQGDSAMYLCASSSAGTIAGVSTGELFFGEGSRLTVL.

Concerning this clone itself: Other DNA sequences in the same sample also yield this CDR3. The chain carries TRBV29-1 and TRBJ2-7; possible D gene TRBD1, 6 bases. The germline V and J ends were trimmed by 5 bases and 2 bases, with 10 bases remaining between them. Germline V CDR1 and CDR2: SQVTM, ANQGSEA. This CDR3 comprises 12 residues. The CDR3 protein is CSVSTGPYEQYF. CDR3 nucleotide sequence: TGCAGCGTTAGTACAGGGCCCTACGAGCAGTACTTC.

The chain recombines TRBV27 with TRBJ2-2; unclear D gene. Between the trimmed V and J ends, which lost 10 bases and 5 bases, there was a span of 17 bases. The germline V gene encodes CDR1 MNHEY and CDR2 SMNVEV (reference sequence). The CDR3 is 14 residues long. This chain's CDR3 is CATSRRRSTGELFF. The CDR3 DNA reads TGTGCCACCTCTCGGCGTAGGTCAACCGGGGAGCTGTTTTTT.

The chain is built from TRBV4-2 and TRBJ2-2, with TRBD2 matching over 7 bases. This CDR3 comprises 15 residues. Germline lookup yields CDR1 LGHNA and CDR2 YNFKEQ. V was clipped by 1 base and J by 5 bases; unmatched bases: 4. The CDR3 DNA follows: TGTGCCAGCAGCCAAGGGCGGGAGACGACCGGGGAGCTGTTTTTT. Amino acids: CASSQGRETTGELFF.